The 30 T cell receptor beta chains below come from one sample, sequenced in a study of shared clonotypes between healthy human individuals. Here immunoSEQ multiplex PCR was the method, and the copy in TCRdb shows in-frame clones only, minus some. The sample lists 2 million to 3 million clones, around 90% seen once, with around 0.15% in the top ten. What was sequenced was naive CD4+ T cells sorted from blood. Subset specified: CD45RA+ positively selected. These receptors were obtained from a man between 18 and 29 years old in good health.

The sample holds one count of this clone. This sample also contains other DNA sequences that code for the same CDR3. The chain combines TRBV11-2 with TRBJ1-4; no definite D call. Germline V gene lookup returns CDR1 SGHAT and CDR2 FQNNGV. This CDR3 region has 14 residues. Trimming left V 5 bases short and J 5 bases short, with 12 bases between. In DNA form, the CDR3 reads TGTGCCAGCAGCCTCGGGCCGATAAATGAAAAACTGTTTTTT. Protein: CASSLGPINEKLFF. Together with reference TRBV11-2 and TRBJ1-4, the CDR3 gives the full variable domain: EAGVAQSPRYKIIEKRQSVAFWCNPISGHATLYWYQQILGQGPKLLIQFQNNGVVDDSQLPKDRFSAERLKGVDSTLKIQPAKLEDSAVYLCASSLGPINEKLFFGSGTQLSVL.

This clone was counted between two and nine times. Other nucleotide sequences in the sample specify the same CDR3. The V and J genes are TRBV30 and TRBJ1-3, with D unclear. V gave up 0 bases and J gave up 4 bases, with 1 base separating them. Germline-derived CDR1 and CDR2 are GTSNPN and SVGIG (reference sequence). CDR3 length: 11 amino acids. CDR3 DNA: TGTGCCTGGAGTGTAGGAAACACCATATATTTT. This translates into CAWSVGNTIYF.

The genes are TRBV6-5 and TRBJ1-2; D not certain. The V gene lost 6 bases and the J gene lost 6 bases, with 11 bases spanning the gap. The CDR3 extends over 12 amino acids. Germline values: CDR1 MNHEY, CDR2 SVGAGI. The chain's CDR3 is CASSPRDNGYTF. In DNA, the CDR3 is TGTGCCAGCAGCCCTCGGGATAATGGCTACACCTTC.

The genes are TRBV6-1 and TRBJ2-1, with D possibly being TRBD1 (6 bases). This CDR3 has 13 residues. Per the germline V gene, CDR1 is MNHNS and CDR2 is SASEGT. V was cut by 4 bases and J by 3 bases, with 7 bases left in between. The CDR3 region has the DNA TGTGCCAGCAGTGCAGGGGTCTACAATGAGCAGTTCTTC. It translates to CASSAGVYNEQFF.

This rearrangement joins TRBV10-3 to TRBJ2-1; 15 positions match TRBD2. V shed 1 base and J 7 bases; nucleotides not matched to a gene: 5. This CDR3 region has 17 residues. Looked up from germline, CDR1 is ENHRY and CDR2 is SYGVKD. CDR3 protein: CAISEWRTSGGANEQFF. CDR3 DNA sequence: TGTGCCATCAGTGAGTGGCGGACTAGCGGGGGGGCGAATGAGCAGTTCTTC.

This clone was seen just once. The V and J genes are TRBV10-2 and TRBJ2-1, with 11 bases fitting TRBD2. After removal of 6 bases from V and 3 bases from J, the junction contained 1 base not matched to a gene. Germline V lookup: CDR1 WSHSY, CDR2 SAAADI. The CDR3 has 14 amino acids. The CDR3 protein is CASRLAGVYNEQFF. CDR3 nucleotide sequence: TGCGCCAGCAGACTAGCGGGAGTCTACAATGAGCAGTTCTTC.

The V call is TRBV7-8, the J call TRBJ2-7; a weak D match, TRBD2 (6 bases). The germline V gene encodes CDR1 SGHVS and CDR2 FQNEAQ. The CDR3 has 14 residues. V was shortened by 5 bases and J by 2 bases, with 13 bases between the two germline ends. The CDR3 sequence: CASSDTGRTYEQYF. The CDR3 coding sequence is TGTGCCAGCAGCGATACGGGGAGGACCTACGAGCAGTACTTC.

This clone was observed once. This chain links TRBV7-8 with TRBJ1-1; TRBD1 agrees at 8 bases. Germline CDR1 is SGHVS and CDR2 is FQNEAQ. This CDR3 comprises 16 residues. J was trimmed by 2 bases and V by 3 bases; bases with no gene match: 8. CDR3 bases: TGTGCCAGCAGCTTTGGAGGACAGGGCCTAAACACTGAAGCTTTCTTT. Its protein is CASSFGGQGLNTEAFF. Full variable domain (missing parts from reference TRBV7-8 and TRBJ1-1): GAGVSQSPRYKVAKRGQDVALRCDPISGHVSLFWYQQALGQGPEFLTYFQNEAQLDKSGLPSDRFFAERPEGSVSTLKIQRTQQEDSAVYLCASSFGGQGLNTEAFFGQGTRLTVV.

This clone is a singleton in its sample. The chain is built from TRBV7-2 and TRBJ1-2, with D maybe TRBD1 (6 bases). Germline V gives CDR1 SGHTA, CDR2 FQGNSA. V was trimmed by 1 base and J by 2 bases, leaving 23 bases between them. This CDR3 comprises 19 residues. The CDR3 region is CASSLVALGQSLLNYGYTF. The DNA of the CDR3 is TGTGCCAGCAGCTTAGTAGCCTTAGGACAGAGCTTATTGAACTATGGCTACACCTTC.

This clone has a single count. The V gene is TRBV5-6, the J gene TRBJ1-4; D gene ambiguous. The germline V gene has CDR1 SGHDT and CDR2 YYEEEE. Trimming removed 0 bases at V and 1 base at J, with 13 bases between. There are 17 residues in the CDR3. The CDR3 DNA reads TGTGCCAGCAGCTTGGGCGGGATTGGGAAAACTAATGAAAAACTGTTTTTT. Translating it yields CASSLGGIGKTNEKLFF.

The chain has TRBV18 and TRBJ2-2; D possibly corresponds to TRBD2 (6 bases). Trimming took 8 bases from V and 3 from J, leaving 16 bases between them. Germline CDR1 reads KGHSH; CDR2 reads LQKENI. The CDR3 extends over 15 amino acids. Here the CDR3 DNA reads TGTGCCAGCCGTCCGGGACTCTCCGACACCGGGGAGCTGTTTTTT. Its protein product is CASRPGLSDTGELFF. Together with reference TRBV18 and TRBJ2-2, the CDR3 gives the full variable domain: NAGVMQNPRHLVRRRGQEARLRCSPMKGHSHVYWYRQLPEEGLKFMVYLQKENIIDESGMPKERFSAEFPKEGPSILRIQQVVRGDSAAYFCASRPGLSDTGELFFGEGSRLTVL.

In regard to this clone: This sample includes further DNA sequences coding for the same CDR3. CDR3 protein: CASSQVGLAGYNEQFF. CDR3 sequence (DNA): TGCGCCAGCAGCCAAGTGGGACTAGCGGGGTACAATGAGCAGTTCTTC. V usage is TRBV4-3 and J usage is TRBJ2-1; 13 nucleotides agree with TRBD2. CDR1 and CDR2 (germline): LGHNA, YSLEER. V shed 1 base and J 4 bases; nucleotides not matched to a gene: 1. The CDR3 has 16 amino acids.

This clone showed up just once. The gene calls are TRBV6-5 and TRBJ2-3; D is unclear. CDR1 and CDR2 from the germline V gene are MNHEY and SVGAGI. This CDR3 contains 13 residues. Trimming removed 6 bases from V and 1 base from J, with 8 bases in between. The DNA for the CDR3 is TGTGCCAGCAGCCTAATTCGCACAGATACGCAGTATTTT. Translation gives CASSLIRTDTQYF.

The chain employs TRBV5-1 and TRBJ2-7; 7 positions agree with TRBD1. The junction had 5 bases not matched to a gene; V was cut back by 4 bases and J by 1 base. The CDR3 loop spans 14 amino acids. CDR1 is SGHRS and CDR2 is YFSETQ in the germline V gene. The CDR3: CASSNPGQSYEQYF. The CDR3, as DNA: TGCGCCAGCAGCAACCCGGGACAGTCCTACGAGCAGTACTTC.

CDR3 DNA: TGTGCCATCAGTGAGTCGTTGCAGGGAGGCAATCAGCCCCAGCATTTT. Protein product: CAISESLQGGNQPQHF. V usage is TRBV10-3 and J usage is TRBJ1-5, with D maybe TRBD1 (5 bases). The CDR3 has 16 amino acids. V was cut by 0 bases and J by 2 bases, with 11 bases left in between. Germline lookup yields CDR1 ENHRY and CDR2 SYGVKD.

The chain employs TRBV10-3 and TRBJ1-5; the D gene is possibly TRBD1 (5 bases). The V end was cut by 3 bases, the J end by 4 bases, with 13 bases between. Germline values: CDR1 ENHRY, CDR2 SYGVKD. This CDR3 spans 15 amino acids. As DNA, the CDR3 is TGTGCCATCAGTGATAGTTCCAGGGTAAATCAGCCCCAGCATTTT. It specifies CAISDSSRVNQPQHF.

The chain employs TRBV10-1 and TRBJ2-3, with a tentative D call TRBD1 (6 bases). CDR3 length: 13 amino acids. Germline V CDR1 and CDR2: WNHNN, SYGVQD (reference sequence). With 6 bases removed from V and 6 bases from J, the gap between germline ends came to 13 bases. The CDR3 here is CASSHRVKDTQYF. CDR3 DNA sequence: TGCGCCAGCAGCCACAGGGTTAAGGATACGCAGTATTTT.

The chain uses TRBV5-1 and TRBJ2-1, with a weak D call TRBD2 (6 bases). Trimming removed 4 bases at V and 0 bases at J, with 14 bases between. Looked up from germline, CDR1 is SGHRS and CDR2 is YFSETQ. The CDR3 contains 16 residues. The CDR3 bases are TGCGCCAGCAGCCAGCGGGTTTTGAGCTCCTACAATGAGCAGTTCTTC. Translation: CASSQRVLSSYNEQFF.

The chain joins TRBV2 to TRBJ2-5; D may be TRBD2 (7 bases). V was clipped by 4 bases and J by 1 base, with 13 bases between them. From germline, CDR1 is SNHLY and CDR2 FYNNEI. The CDR3 totals 15 residues. The CDR3 DNA reads as TGTGCCAGCAGTGGGCGGGGGCCTCCCCAAGAGACCCAGTACTTC. Its protein product is CASSGRGPPQETQYF.

The V and J genes are TRBV6-6 and TRBJ1-1; TRBD1 aligns across 7 bases. Germline lookup yields CDR1 MNHNY and CDR2 SVGAGI (reference sequence). The J segment lost 3 bases and the V segment lost 6 bases, leaving 10 bases of the junction unmatched. This CDR3 is 15 amino acids long. Here the CDR3 reads CASSDRVGLDTEAFF. For the CDR3, the DNA is TGTGCCAGCAGCGACAGGGTCGGTTTGGACACTGAAGCTTTCTTT.

This CDR3 is CASSPEQGYRKLFF. The CDR3, as DNA: TGTGCCAGCAGCCCCGAACAGGGGTACAGGAAACTGTTTTTT. This chain joins TRBV7-2 and TRBJ1-4, with 7 bases matching TRBD1. This CDR3 is 14 amino acids long. With 5 bases clipped from V and 11 bases from J, the junction kept 11 bases outside the gene matches. From germline, CDR1 is SGHTA and CDR2 FQGNSA.

On this clone: The junction differs from germline at one of its ends, possibly a read error. The chain combines TRBV7-9 with TRBJ1-5, with a weak D call TRBD1 (5 bases). CDR3 size: 13 residues. Germline CDR1 is SEHNR and CDR2 is FQNEAQ (reference sequence). The chain's CDR3 is CASTLAGDQPQHF. In DNA, the CDR3 is TGTGCCAGCACCTTAGCGGGGGATCAGCCCCAGCATTTT.

The count of this clone is one. This rearrangement joins TRBV6-1 to TRBJ2-7, with TRBD1 matching over 7 bases. V gave up 10 bases and J gave up 0 bases; unmatched junction bases: 9. Germline CDR1 reads MNHNS; CDR2 reads SASEGT. This CDR3 region has 14 residues. The CDR3 DNA is TGTGCCATCGTCTACAGGGGTAGCTCCTACGAGCAGTACTTC. Its protein product is CAIVYRGSSYEQYF.

The chain carries TRBV18 and TRBJ1-5, with D possibly matching TRBD1 (5 bases). The CDR3 is 15 amino acids. Germline lookup yields CDR1 KGHSH and CDR2 LQKENI. V lost 2 bases and J lost 1, with 9 bases in between. The CDR3 sequence is CASSPSRDSNQPQHF. CDR3 coding DNA: TGTGCCAGCTCACCATCCCGGGACAGCAATCAGCCCCAGCATTTT.

This clone occurred once. V usage is TRBV12-5 and J usage is TRBJ1-2; D perhaps matches TRBD1 (6 bases). The germline gives CDR1 LGHNT, CDR2 FRNRAP. The CDR3 is 16 amino acids. The ends were cut back, 1 base at V and 8 bases at J, with 20 bases in the middle. CDR3 loop: CASGLEQKNRVGGYTF. CDR3 in DNA: TGTGCTAGTGGTTTGGAGCAAAAGAACAGGGTCGGGGGCTACACCTTC.

The CDR3 protein is CAWTLAVRATDTQYF. CDR3 nucleotides: TGTGCCTGGACCTTAGCGGTACGCGCCACAGATACGCAGTATTTT. The V call is TRBV30, the J call TRBJ2-3; possible D gene TRBD2, 6 bases. CDR1 GTSNPN and CDR2 SVGIG come from the germline V gene (reference sequence). The CDR3 is made up of 15 amino acids. Between the trimmed V and J ends, which lost 4 bases and 2 bases, there was a span of 16 bases.

The chain has TRBV2 and TRBJ2-7; 10 bases are shared with TRBD1. This CDR3 spans 14 amino acids. Germline V gene sequence: CDR1 SNHLY, CDR2 FYNNEI. J lost 5 bases, V lost 6 bases, and 7 bases had no gene match. The CDR3 here is CASRADRGLDEQYF. The CDR3 nucleotides read TGTGCCAGCAGAGCCGACAGGGGGCTCGACGAGCAGTACTTC.

J is TRBJ2-7 and V is TRBV18; possibly TRBD1 for D (5 bases). Trimming cost V 2 bases and J 4 bases, with 9 bases left between them. This CDR3 has 13 residues. Germline V CDR1 and CDR2: KGHSH, LQKENI. CDR3 in amino acids: CASSPIPGYEQYF. In DNA, the CDR3 is TGTGCCAGCTCACCAATTCCAGGGTACGAGCAGTACTTC.

Note on this clone: This specimen includes other DNA sequences encoding the same CDR3. The chain links TRBV7-2 to TRBJ2-7; maybe TRBD1 (7 bases). V was cut by 2 bases and J by 3 bases, with 8 bases left in between. Germline values: CDR1 SGHTA, CDR2 FQGNSA. The CDR3 extends over 13 amino acids. The chain's CDR3 is CASSLQGGYEQYF. In DNA, the CDR3 is TGTGCCAGCAGCTTACAGGGGGGCTACGAGCAGTACTTC. Full variable domain (missing parts from reference TRBV7-2 and TRBJ2-7): GAGVSQSPSNKVTEKGKDVELRCDPISGHTALYWYRQSLGQGLEFLIYFQGNSAPDKSGLPSDRFSAERTGGSVSTLTIQRTQQEDSAVYLCASSLQGGYEQYFGPGTRLTVT.

The rearrangement uses TRBV6-5 and TRBJ1-2; TRBD1 is a possible D gene (6 bases). The V end lost 2 bases, the J end lost 0 bases, and 13 bases lay between the germline ends. Per the germline V gene, CDR1 is MNHEY and CDR2 is SVGAGI. The CDR3 sequence is 16 residues long. This chain's CDR3 is CASSYGRGVTNYGYTF. Here the CDR3 DNA reads TGTGCCAGCAGTTACGGCAGGGGTGTCACTAACTATGGCTACACCTTC.